This TCR beta chain was observed in a study of graft-versus-host responses after intestinal transplantation. Study results and caveats: Allografts from individuals with graft-donor T cell macrochimerism displayed high graft-versus-host to host-versus-graft clonal ratios.

Repertoires were generated with immunoSEQ multiplex PCR, while TCRdb's copy carries only in-frame clones and drops some. This table holds about 82,000 clones, 80% to 95% found once. V trimming: 2 bases; J trimming: 7 bases; junction bases outside the gene matches: 8. CDR3 size: 16 residues. CDR1 and CDR2 from the germline V gene are MDHEN and SYDVKM. Notes on this clone: Its antigen is not identified.

The V call is TRBV28, the J call TRBJ2-1; TRBD2 matches at 10 bases. This sequence originates from a human donor who was the organ donor for an intestinal transplant. This sample comprised unstimulated CD4+ T cells sorted from spleen or lymph node cells, obtained before transplant. CDR3 region: CASSLGGLAEWNEQFF. CDR3 bases: TGTGCCAGCAGTTTAGGTGGACTAGCGGAATGGAATGAGCAGTTCTTC.